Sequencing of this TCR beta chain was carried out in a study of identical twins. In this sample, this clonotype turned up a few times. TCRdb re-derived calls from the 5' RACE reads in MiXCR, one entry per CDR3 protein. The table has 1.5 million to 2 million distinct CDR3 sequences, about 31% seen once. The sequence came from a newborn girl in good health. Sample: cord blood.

For the CDR3, the DNA is TGTGCCAGCAGCCCTTCATCGGAGACCCAGTACTTC. Translating gives CASSPSSETQYF. The chain uses TRBV3-1 and TRBJ2-5, with no clear D. This CDR3 region has 12 residues. Germline V gene sequence: CDR1 LGHDT, CDR2 YNNKEL (reference sequence). V was shortened by 4 bases and J by 5 bases, with 8 bases between the two germline ends.